This T cell receptor beta chain was recorded in a study of post-analysis software for immune sequencing data. Whole-study findings and limits: TRBV5-6, TRBV5-1 and TRBV20-1 were among 4 or 5 TRBV segments more frequent in patients than controls.

The ends were cut back, 7 bases at V and 0 bases at J, with 10 bases in the middle. Germline CDR1 is SNHLY and CDR2 is FYNNEI. The CDR3 covers 13 residues. Unique molecular identifiers were carried by the TCR beta cDNA libraries. TCRdb re-derived calls from the PCR reads in MiXCR, one entry per CDR3 protein. The profile shows about 200,000 distinct CDR3 sequences, around 30% of them singletons. A note on this clonotype: What it binds is not known.

The receptor was derived from a girl aged 2 to 17 with multiple sclerosis. The chain joins TRBV2 to TRBJ2-7; tentative D call: TRBD2 (5 bases). Sample: blood. The CDR3 here is CASNGIGSYEQYF. CDR3 sequence (DNA): TGTGCCAGCAACGGGATCGGCTCCTACGAGCAGTACTTC.